This T cell receptor beta chain was sequenced for a study of blood T cell repertoires in COVID-19. As for the study in general: Sites across the United States, Italy and Spain contributed samples from acute and convalescent COVID-19. Sample material is recorded as cDNA or gDNA derived from T cells, B-cell-depleted T cells, or PBMCs.

As processed by the authors: For nucleated cells, counts were estimated from reference gene primer amplification. Sequencing used immunoSEQ multiplex PCR; TCRdb keeps in-frame clones, though not all of them. The V and J calls and clone size come from that table; D and trimming were worked out from the DNA. The sample has approximately 250,000 clones; almost 85% are singletons. CDR1 and CDR2 from the germline V gene are MNHEY and SVGAGI. There are 14 residues in the CDR3. The V end was cut by 7 bases, the J end by 7 bases, with 19 bases between. The material sequenced was peripheral blood. The sequence came from a man aged 45-60 years with acute or convalescent COVID-19. V and J are TRBV6-5 and TRBJ1-1; possibly TRBD1 for D (6 bases). The CDR3 loop is CASTIGGAGGEAFF. The CDR3 DNA is TGTGCCAGCACCATCGGGGGGGCCGGTGGTGAAGCTTTCTTT.